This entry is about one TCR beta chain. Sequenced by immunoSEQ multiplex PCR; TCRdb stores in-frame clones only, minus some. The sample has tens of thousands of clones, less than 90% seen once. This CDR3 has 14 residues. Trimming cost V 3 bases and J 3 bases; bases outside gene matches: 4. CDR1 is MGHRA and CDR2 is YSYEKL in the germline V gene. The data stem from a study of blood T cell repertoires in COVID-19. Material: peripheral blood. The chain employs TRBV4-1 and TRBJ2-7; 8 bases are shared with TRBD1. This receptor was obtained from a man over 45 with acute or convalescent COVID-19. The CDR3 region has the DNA TGCGCCAGCAGCCACCGGACAGGGTACTACGAGCAGTACTTC. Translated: CASSHRTGYYEQYF.